These T cell receptor beta chains were read from a single sample in a study of OX40 agonist ivuxolimab in advanced cancers. Libraries were prepared by immunoSEQ multiplex PCR; TCRdb keeps only in-frame clonotypes and omits some of them. The data contain 55,000 to 70,000 clones, about four fifths of them singletons. The sample consisted of CD4+ or CD8+ T cells sorted from blood, taken in a trial of the OX40 agonist ivuxolimab. The receptors originated from an adult with an advanced solid tumor such as melanoma, head and neck, liver or kidney cancer. Both conserved end residues are part of each CDR3. The D gene is left open where the match is weak. Clone size is shown for a subset of rows, as once, few, many or a class of expanded clone.

TGTGCCAGCAGCGTAGACCATGGGGGCTCACCCCTCCACTTT	CASSVDHGGSPLHF	-	-	TRBV9	TRBJ1-6
TGTGCCAGCAGCTTAGGTTTAGAAACTCAGCCCCAGCATTTT	CASSLGLETQPQHF	-	-	TRBV7-9	TRBJ1-5
TGTGCCAGCAGACGCGGGACTAGCGGGGACCAGTTCTTC	CASRRGTSGDQFF	TRBD2	once	TRBV27	TRBJ2-1
TGCGCCAGCAGCTTGGACCCCTCGGGCGAGCAGTACTTC	CASSLDPSGEQYF	-	-	TRBV5-1	TRBJ2-7
TGCGCCAGCAGCTTAACCGGGACAGGGTACTCTGGGGCCAACGTCCTGACTTTC	CASSLTGTGYSGANVLTF	TRBD1	-	TRBV5-1	TRBJ2-6
TGTGCCAGCAGCCCCCCGGGGCTAGCGGGGGGCAATGAGCAGTTCTTC	CASSPPGLAGGNEQFF	TRBD2	-	TRBV16	TRBJ2-1
TGTGCCAGCAGTGCCTGGTGGGGAAACACCATATATTTT	CASSAWWGNTIYF	-	-	TRBV6-1	TRBJ1-3
TGTGCCAGCAGCGTATGGCAGTACAATGAGCAGTTCTTC	CASSVWQYNEQFF	-	-	TRBV9	TRBJ2-1
TGTGCCAGCAGTAGGACAATTAACTATGGCTACACCTTC	CASSRTINYGYTF	-	-	TRBV6-5	TRBJ1-2
TGTGCCAGCAGTTATGGGACACACGCCCGTTCTTATGGCTACACCTTC	CASSYGTHARSYGYTF	-	-	TRBV6-5	TRBJ1-2
TGTGCCAGTACCACAACTCCCGGGACAGGGGACACAGATACGCAGTATTTT	CASTTTPGTGDTDTQYF	TRBD1	-	TRBV19	TRBJ2-3
TGTGCCAGCAGCTTGAATACAGGGACTCTTTCCTATGGCTACACCTTC	CASSLNTGTLSYGYTF	-	-	TRBV5-8	TRBJ1-2
TGCGCCAGCAGCTATTCCTCGGACGGGATCTACGAGCAGTACTTC	CASSYSSDGIYEQYF	-	-	TRBV5-1	TRBJ2-7
TGCAGCGTTGAAGTGCCCAGGGCGCAGCTTGAAGCTTTCTTT	CSVEVPRAQLEAFF	-	few	TRBV29-1	TRBJ1-1
TGTGCCAGCAGCTTCCGACCGGGGGTAACAGATACGCAGTATTTT	CASSFRPGVTDTQYF	-	once	TRBV7-3	TRBJ2-3
TGTGCCAGTAGTACGGACAGGTTCGGGGGTACCAATGAGCAGTTCTTC	CASSTDRFGGTNEQFF	-	-	TRBV19	TRBJ2-1
TGTGCCTGGAGTCTGGCCTACTCTGGAAACACCATATATTTT	CAWSLAYSGNTIYF	-	-	TRBV30	TRBJ1-3
TGTGCCAGCAGCAACAGGGAAGCTGAAGCTTTCTTT	CASSNREAEAFF	-	-	TRBV6-5	TRBJ1-1
TGTGCCAGCAGCACAGGGGGTATTGACGCCGGGGAGCTGTTTTTT	CASSTGGIDAGELFF	TRBD1	-	TRBV7-3	TRBJ2-2
TGCGCCAGCAGCCAAGAGGGCCCTCTACGGGCCACCTATCAGCCCCAGCATTTT	CASSQEGPLRATYQPQHF	-	-	TRBV4-1	TRBJ1-5
TGTGCCAGCAGCCCCACAGGGGCCCAGCCCCAGCATTTT	CASSPTGAQPQHF	TRBD1	-	TRBV7-9	TRBJ1-5
TGTGCCAGCAGCCGGACAGGAGCATCCTACGAGCAGTACTTC	CASSRTGASYEQYF	TRBD1	-	TRBV11-3	TRBJ2-7
TGTGCCTGGAGTGTAGCGGGGGGGACAGATACGCAGTATTTT	CAWSVAGGTDTQYF	TRBD2	-	TRBV30	TRBJ2-3
TGTGCCAGCAGCCTATGGATGAACACTGAAGCTTTCTTT	CASSLWMNTEAFF	-	-	TRBV6-5	TRBJ1-1
TGTGCCAGCAGCATAAGGCTAGCGGGGGGCCCCACAGATACGCAGTATTTT	CASSIRLAGGPTDTQYF	TRBD2	few	TRBV4-2	TRBJ2-3
TGCGCCAGCAGCTTGGTGCGCGGGGCGTGGAACACTGAAGCTTTCTTT	CASSLVRGAWNTEAFF	-	-	TRBV5-1	TRBJ1-1
TGCGCCAGCAGCCTCGGGACTAGCGGGAGATACACAGATACGCAGTATTTT	CASSLGTSGRYTDTQYF	TRBD2	-	TRBV5-1	TRBJ2-3
TGTGCCAGCAGCCAGTCGGGTGGGGGCGAGCAGTTCTTC	CASSQSGGGEQFF	-	-	TRBV11-2	TRBJ2-1